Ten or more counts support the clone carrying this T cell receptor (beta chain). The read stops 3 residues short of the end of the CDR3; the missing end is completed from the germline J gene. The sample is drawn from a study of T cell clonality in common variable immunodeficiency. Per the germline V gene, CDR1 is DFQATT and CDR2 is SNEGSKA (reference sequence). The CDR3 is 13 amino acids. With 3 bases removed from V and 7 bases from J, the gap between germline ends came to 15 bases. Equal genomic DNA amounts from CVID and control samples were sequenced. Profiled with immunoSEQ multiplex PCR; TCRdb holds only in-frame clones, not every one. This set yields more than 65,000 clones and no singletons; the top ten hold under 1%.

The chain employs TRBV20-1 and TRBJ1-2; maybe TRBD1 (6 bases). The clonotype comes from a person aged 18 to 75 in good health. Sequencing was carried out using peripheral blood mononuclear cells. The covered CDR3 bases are TGCAGTGCTAGGATCGGGACACTCTCTGGC. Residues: CSARIGTLSG. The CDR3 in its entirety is CSARIGTLSGYTF.